The source of this TCR beta chain is a study of blood T cell repertoires in COVID-19. Overall study context: Acute and convalescent COVID-19 specimens originated in the United States, Italy and Spain. Nucleic acid was either cDNA or gDNA, and it came from T cells, B-cell-depleted T cells, or PBMCs.

Membership in each cohort depended on participant-reported clinical history. With 1 base clipped from V and 3 bases from J, the junction kept 6 bases outside the gene matches. The CDR3 spans 17 residues. Germline V lookup: CDR1 SGHRS, CDR2 YFSETQ. Original processing methods: Counts of nucleated cells, estimated from reference gene primer amplification, were obtained. TCRdb's table, derived via immunoSEQ multiplex PCR, lists solely in-frame clones and lacks some. The D gene and trimming were derived from the DNA, and the V and J assignments and clone size from that table. The sample lists about 160,000 clones; 82% were seen once.

The receptor was isolated from a man in his fifties or sixties who had recovered from COVID-19. Sequenced: PBMCs or T cells enriched from blood (not recorded which). V usage is TRBV5-1 and J usage is TRBJ2-3, with 12 bases identical to TRBD1. The CDR3 DNA follows: TGCGCCAGCAGCTTGACAGGGACAGGGGGCGGAACAGATACGCAGTATTTT. Translation gives CASSLTGTGGGTDTQYF.